What follows describes a single T cell receptor beta chain. Its antigen is unidentified. This record belongs to a study of cytomegalovirus exposure and HLA in healthy donors. Use of 60 Vbeta and 13 Jbeta primers characterized the PCR. Profiled with immunoSEQ multiplex PCR; TCRdb holds only in-frame clones, not every one. The data hold over 110,000 clones, with 73% observed a single time. The CDR3 has 13 amino acids. V lost 1 base to trimming and J lost 7 bases, with 10 bases between them. Germline CDR1 is MDHEN and CDR2 is SYDVKM. General study findings and limits: Researchers reported in a later analysis that a missense DCLRE1C variant was tied to TCR beta V- and J-gene trimming. Cytomegalovirus association was assigned to about 150 TCR beta chains.

The clonotype was recovered from a woman in her forties in good health and CMV-seronegative. Specimen: PBMCs. The rearrangement joins TRBV28 to TRBJ1-2, with D perhaps TRBD1 (5 bases). CDR3 sequence: CASSLSLTVGYTF. CDR3 DNA: TGTGCCAGCAGTTTATCGCTGACAGTTGGCTACACCTTC.